The 27 T cell receptor beta chains given below trace back to one sample, sequenced in a study of persistence of HIV-infected CD4 T cells. Cells were stimulated with overlapping HIV-1 Gag 15-mer peptides. CD40L/CD69 double-negative CD45RO-high memory CD4+ T cells were collected. This was the immunoSEQ version 4 assay in survey mode. Libraries were prepared by immunoSEQ multiplex PCR; TCRdb keeps only in-frame clonotypes and omits some of them. Of about 40,000 clones listed, 75% to 85% are singletons. Their recognized antigens are unknown. The sample consisted of CD4+ T cells sorted from PBMCs after approximately 20-hour stimulation, taken from a patient who received antiretroviral therapy. The receptors were sampled from an adult man with HIV who was CMV-seropositive.

This chain uses TRBV12-3 or TRBV12-4 with TRBJ2-7; D not resolved. V shed 4 bases and J shed 3 bases, with 10 bases lying between them. The CDR3 is 13 amino acids. The CDR3 sequence: CASSYDTYYEQYF. In DNA, the CDR3 is TGTGCCAGCAGTTACGACACCTACTACGAGCAGTACTTC.

In this sample, this clone is medium-sized (0.01 to 0.1%). This chain links TRBV6-5 with TRBJ2-1; D call uncertain. The CDR3 length is 13 residues. Trimming took 4 bases from V and 11 from J, leaving 15 bases between them. Germline values: CDR1 MNHEY, CDR2 SVGAGI. The CDR3 coding sequence is TGTGCCAGCAGTTCGCCCCCTTCGGATCAGCAGTTCTTC. It encodes CASSSPPSDQQFF.

V gene TRBV6-5 combines with J gene TRBJ1-6; 7 positions match TRBD1. The CDR3 spans 12 residues. CDR1 MNHEY and CDR2 SVGAGI come from the germline V gene. J gave up 11 bases and V 4 bases, and 2 bases lay outside the gene matches. As DNA, the CDR3 is TGTGCCAGCAGTTCCAGGGGGACACCCCTCCACTTT. This translates into CASSSRGTPLHF.

The rearrangement links TRBV12-3 or TRBV12-4 to TRBJ1-1; D perhaps matches TRBD1 (6 bases). This CDR3 is 13 amino acids long. V was shortened by 6 bases and J by 5 bases, with 13 bases between the two germline ends. The CDR3 reads CASRPGVQTEAFF. The CDR3 nucleotides are TGTGCCAGCAGGCCAGGGGTGCAGACTGAAGCTTTCTTT.

The rearrangement links TRBV5-1 to TRBJ1-1; D gene ambiguous. Germline CDR1 and CDR2: SGHRS and YFSETQ. Trimming pared 1 base from V and 4 bases from J, leaving 8 bases between. This CDR3 is built from 13 residues. As DNA, the CDR3 is TGCGCCAGCAGCTTGAGTCAGAGCACTGAAGCTTTCTTT. Its translation is CASSLSQSTEAFF.

This clone is a singleton in its sample. The CDR3, as DNA: TGTGCCTGGAGTCCAGGGGGGATCGGTAGTCACGGAGATACGCAGTATTTT. Translated: CAWSPGGIGSHGDTQYF. This chain links TRBV30 with TRBJ2-3; tentatively, D is TRBD1 (7 bases). The CDR3 has 17 residues. Trimming removed 2 bases at V and 5 bases at J, with 23 bases between. From germline, CDR1 is GTSNPN and CDR2 SVGIG (reference sequence).

V and J are TRBV7-6 and TRBJ1-6; weak D call: TRBD1 (5 bases). V lost 5 bases to trimming and J lost 0 bases, with 14 bases between them. Per germline, CDR1 SGHVS and CDR2 FNYEAQ. The CDR3 has 17 residues. CDR3 amino acids: CASSARQKSSYNSPLHF. DNA for the CDR3: TGTGCCAGCAGCGCCCGACAGAAGAGCTCCTATAATTCACCCCTCCACTTT.

This sequence joins TRBV5-4 and TRBJ1-1; D is possibly TRBD1 (5 bases). The CDR3 has 14 amino acids. Trimming took 4 bases from V and 9 from J, leaving 19 bases between them. The germline V gene encodes CDR1 SGHNT and CDR2 YYREEE (reference sequence). This CDR3 is CASSVKPPTAKAFF. In DNA, the CDR3 is TGTGCCAGCAGCGTGAAACCGCCGACAGCCAAAGCTTTCTTT.

This clone has just a few counts. The rearrangement links TRBV23-1 to TRBJ2-7; D ambiguous. TRBV23-1 falls under the ORF class, with uncertain function. The CDR3 is 18 residues long. V was pared by 0 bases and J by 2 bases, with 20 bases between. CDR3 in amino acids: CASSQSSGGITNAYEQYF. For the CDR3, the DNA is TGCGCCAGCAGTCAATCTTCGGGCGGCATAACGAACGCCTACGAGCAGTACTTC.

This clone was detected a few times. The J gene is TRBJ1-1, the V gene TRBV28; no clear D gene. The germline V gene has CDR1 MDHEN and CDR2 SYDVKM. Deletions cut 6 bases from V and 4 bases from J, with 12 bases between. This CDR3 spans 13 amino acids. As DNA, the CDR3 is TGTGCCAGCAGGTCACGAAGAGGCACTGAAGCTTTCTTT. As protein: CASRSRRGTEAFF.

This clone has a single count. CDR3: CASSLEGNSYEQYF. The CDR3, as DNA: TGTGCCAGCAGTTTAGAGGGGAACTCCTACGAGCAGTACTTC. V gene TRBV6-6 combines with J gene TRBJ2-7; D may match TRBD1 or TRBD2 (5 bases each). The CDR3 is 14 residues long. CDR1 is MNHNY and CDR2 is SVGAGI in the germline V gene (reference sequence). Trimming stripped 4 bases from V and 0 bases from J, with 10 bases between.

V gene TRBV27 combines with J gene TRBJ2-3; D is perhaps TRBD1 or TRBD2 (5 bases each). With 6 bases removed from V and 4 bases from J, the gap between germline ends came to 14 bases. Germline CDR1 is MNHEY and CDR2 is SMNVEV (reference sequence). This CDR3 is built from 14 residues. The CDR3 is CASRNLGPADTQYF. In nucleotides, the CDR3 is TGTGCCAGCAGAAACCTGGGACCTGCAGATACGCAGTATTTT.

This chain uses TRBV4-3 with TRBJ2-7; D gene ambiguous. Per the germline V gene, CDR1 is LGHNA and CDR2 is YSLEER. With 0 bases removed from V and 3 bases from J, the gap between germline ends came to 6 bases. The CDR3 length is 13 residues. In DNA, the CDR3 is TGCGCCAGCAGCCAAGAAGGGCTCTACGAGCAGTACTTC. Its protein product is CASSQEGLYEQYF.

This chain links TRBV19 with TRBJ2-2; D ambiguous. The V gene's germline CDR1 is LNHDA and CDR2 SQIVND (reference sequence). The CDR3 spans 15 residues. V dropped 1 base and J dropped 6 bases, with 12 bases sitting between them. CDR3 sequence (DNA): TGTGCCAGTAGTATAGGGACCACTAACGCCGGGGAGCTGTTTTTT. It yields the protein CASSIGTTNAGELFF.

This clone came up a few times. The J gene is TRBJ1-1, the V gene TRBV11-2; TRBD1 aligns across 7 bases. The V gene's germline CDR1 is SGHAT and CDR2 FQNNGV. Unmatched junction bases numbered 11, after V lost 5 bases and J lost 2 bases. The CDR3 covers 16 residues. In DNA, the CDR3 is TGTGCCAGCAGCCCACCGCGACAGGGAAGAAACACTGAAGCTTTCTTT. As protein: CASSPPRQGRNTEAFF.

The rearrangement uses TRBV6-5 and TRBJ1-1; D is perhaps TRBD1 (6 bases). The CDR3 runs 15 residues. CDR1 is MNHEY, CDR2 SVGAGI, per germline. V gave up 2 bases and J gave up 3 bases, with 13 bases separating them. CDR3 amino acids: CASSYVGGLDTEAFF. CDR3 coding DNA: TGTGCCAGCAGTTACGTTGGGGGCTTGGACACTGAAGCTTTCTTT.

The rearrangement uses TRBV5-6 and TRBJ2-1, with a weak D call TRBD1 (5 bases). This CDR3 contains 15 residues. Germline V gene lookup returns CDR1 SGHDT and CDR2 YYEEEE. Trimming cost V 4 bases and J 5 bases, with 16 bases left between them. CDR3 protein: CASSRGETRNNEQFF. The CDR3 nucleotides are TGTGCCAGCAGCAGGGGCGAGACGAGGAACAATGAGCAGTTCTTC. Full variable domain (remainder filled in from reference TRBV5-6 and TRBJ2-1): DAGVTQSPTHLIKTRGQQVTLRCSPKSGHDTVSWYQQALGQGPQFIFQYYEEEERQRGNFPDRFSGHQFPNYSSELNVNALLLGDSALYLCASSRGETRNNEQFFGPGTRLTVL.

This clone was picked up one time. V is TRBV6-6 and J is TRBJ1-5, with D possibly matching TRBD1 (5 bases). V was cut by 5 bases and J by 2 bases, with 10 bases left in between. Germline V gene sequence: CDR1 MNHNY, CDR2 SVGAGI (reference sequence). The CDR3 is 14 amino acids. CDR3 in DNA: TGTGCCAGCAGTCTTCCGGGGGGCAATCAGCCCCAGCATTTT. Protein: CASSLPGGNQPQHF.

This chain links TRBV19 with TRBJ2-1; D possibly corresponds to TRBD2 (6 bases). The CDR3 runs 14 residues. Trimming left V 5 bases short and J 4 bases short, with 12 bases between. Germline V gene lookup returns CDR1 LNHDA and CDR2 SQIVND (reference sequence). The CDR3 sequence: CASSGGRRYNEQFF. The CDR3 DNA follows: TGTGCCAGTAGTGGGGGGAGGAGGTACAATGAGCAGTTCTTC.

The chain carries TRBV29-1 and TRBJ1-1; the match to TRBD1 covers 7 bases. The CDR3 is made up of 14 amino acids. Germline assignment: CDR1 SQVTM and CDR2 ANQGSEA. The V and J ends lost 6 bases and 0 bases, in that order; junction bases with no gene match: 7. CDR3 amino acids: CSVDRVVLNTEAFF. CDR3 coding DNA: TGCAGCGTCGACAGGGTTGTTCTGAACACTGAAGCTTTCTTT.

This clone has a handful of counts. V and J are TRBV5-6 and TRBJ1-6; D possibly corresponds to TRBD1 (6 bases). Germline CDR1 reads SGHDT; CDR2 reads YYEEEE. The ends were cut back, 2 bases at V and 10 bases at J, with 16 bases in the middle. This CDR3 is built from 15 residues. CDR3 nucleotide sequence: TGTGCCAGCAGCTTCGCCCCAGGGGAGGGATCACCCCTCCACTTT. It encodes CASSFAPGEGSPLHF.

This clone was seen only a few times. V gene TRBV18 combines with J gene TRBJ2-2, with 9 nucleotides matching TRBD1. Germline CDR1 and CDR2: KGHSH and LQKENI. The CDR3 sequence is 14 residues long. Trimming cost V 6 bases and J 4 bases; bases outside gene matches: 3. The CDR3 protein is CASSGTGTTGELFF. Written as DNA, the CDR3 is TGTGCCAGCTCGGGGACAGGGACCACCGGGGAGCTGTTTTTT.

This chain links TRBV7-9 with TRBJ2-5; TRBD2 matches 12 bases. Looked up from germline, CDR1 is SEHNR and CDR2 is FQNEAQ (reference sequence). This CDR3 has 15 residues. Losses at the gene ends were 6 bases for V and 5 bases for J; bases not matched to a gene: 7. DNA of the CDR3: TGTGCCAGCAGGGAACTAGCGGGAGGACAGGAGACCCAGTACTTC. Protein product: CASRELAGGQETQYF.

The chain employs TRBV6-5 and TRBJ2-7; 10 nucleotides align to TRBD1. With 6 bases clipped from V and 4 bases from J, the junction kept 3 bases outside the gene matches. Germline V gene sequence: CDR1 MNHEY, CDR2 SVGAGI. The CDR3 runs 13 residues. Written as DNA, the CDR3 is TGTGCCAGCAGAGACAGGGGGCCTTACGAGCAGTACTTC. This gives the protein CASRDRGPYEQYF.

The chain employs TRBV27 and TRBJ1-2; D unclear. Trimming removed 2 bases at V and 1 base at J, with 14 bases between. This CDR3 spans 16 amino acids. Germline CDR1 and CDR2: MNHEY and SMNVEV (reference sequence). CDR3 sequence (DNA): TGTGCCAGCAGTTTAAGTATAAACCTCCATAACTATGGCTACACCTTC. It codes for CASSLSINLHNYGYTF.

The rearrangement uses TRBV7-2 and TRBJ2-3, with no clear D. The V gene's germline CDR1 is SGHTA and CDR2 FQGNSA. The germline V and J ends were trimmed by 3 bases and 2 bases, with 12 bases remaining between them. CDR3 length equals 15 residues. The CDR3 protein is CASSFIASFTDTQYF. The CDR3 coding sequence is TGTGCCAGCAGCTTCATCGCGAGTTTCACAGATACGCAGTATTTT.

The V gene is TRBV28, the J gene TRBJ2-7, with 13 bases lining up with TRBD2. The CDR3 loop spans 14 amino acids. The V gene's germline CDR1 is MDHEN and CDR2 SYDVKM. The junction had 3 bases not matched to a gene; V was cut back by 6 bases and J by 4 bases. Here the CDR3 DNA reads TGTGCCAGCAGGGGGACTAGCGGGAATTACGAGCAGTACTTC. Translating gives CASRGTSGNYEQYF.